This TCR beta chain was found in a study of OX40 agonist ivuxolimab in advanced cancers. Systemic immunosuppression or autoimmune disease history was grounds to exclude patients. Remarks on this clone: Antigen: not known.

Here immunoSEQ multiplex PCR was the method, and the copy in TCRdb shows in-frame clones only, minus some. The sample holds around 68,000 clones, approximately 86% seen once. Study-wide points: The mean number of expanded clones was higher in CD8+ T cells than in CD4+. Among the lowest levels of clonal expansion were found in partial responders at 0.1-3.0 mg/kg. Dose levels from 0.1 to 3.0 mg/kg saw CD4+ and CD8+ blood T cells expand clonally by week 6.

This CDR3 has 13 residues. The V end was cut by 5 bases, the J end by 1 base, with 8 bases between. In germline, CDR1 is SNHLY, CDR2 FYNNEI. The V gene is TRBV2, the J gene TRBJ1-2; a possible D gene is TRBD1 (6 bases). The sample consisted of CD4+ or CD8+ T cells sorted from blood, taken in a trial of the OX40 agonist ivuxolimab. This clonotype was sampled from an adult with an advanced solid tumor such as melanoma, head and neck, liver or kidney cancer. The CDR3 spells CASSKGVNYGYTF. The DNA for the CDR3 is TGTGCCAGCAGTAAGGGGGTTAACTATGGCTACACCTTC. Together with reference TRBV2 and TRBJ1-2, the CDR3 gives the full variable domain: EPEVTQTPSHQVTQMGQEVILRCVPISNHLYFYWYRQILGQKVEFLVSFYNNEISEKSEIFDDQFSVERPDGSNFTLKIRSTKLEDSAMYFCASSKGVNYGYTFGSGTRLTVV.